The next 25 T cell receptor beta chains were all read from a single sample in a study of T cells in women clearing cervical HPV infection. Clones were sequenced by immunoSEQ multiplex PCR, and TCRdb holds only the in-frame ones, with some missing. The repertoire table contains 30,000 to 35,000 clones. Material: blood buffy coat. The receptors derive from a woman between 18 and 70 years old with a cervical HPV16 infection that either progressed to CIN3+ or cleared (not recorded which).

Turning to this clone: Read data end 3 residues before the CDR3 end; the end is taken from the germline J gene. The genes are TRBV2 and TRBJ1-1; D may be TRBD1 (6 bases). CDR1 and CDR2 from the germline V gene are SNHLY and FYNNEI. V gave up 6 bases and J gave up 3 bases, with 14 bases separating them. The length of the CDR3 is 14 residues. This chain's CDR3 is CASRPGGWDTEAFF. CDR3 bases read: TGTGCCAGCAGACCGGGGGGCTGGGACACTGAA.

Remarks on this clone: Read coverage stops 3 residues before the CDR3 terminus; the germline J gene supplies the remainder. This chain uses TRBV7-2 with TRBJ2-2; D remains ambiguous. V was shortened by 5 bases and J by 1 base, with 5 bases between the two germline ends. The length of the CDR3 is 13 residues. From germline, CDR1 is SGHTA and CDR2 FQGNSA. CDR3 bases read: TGTGCCAGCAGCCGTAAGAACACCGGGGAG. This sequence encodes CASSRKNTGE. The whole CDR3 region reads CASSRKNTGELFF.

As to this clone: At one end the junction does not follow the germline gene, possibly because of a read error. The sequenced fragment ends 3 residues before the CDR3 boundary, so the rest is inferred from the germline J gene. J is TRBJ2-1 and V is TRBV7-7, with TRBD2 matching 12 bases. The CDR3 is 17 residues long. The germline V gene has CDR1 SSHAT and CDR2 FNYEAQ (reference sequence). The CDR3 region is CASSPRGASGGATEQFF. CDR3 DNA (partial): TGTGCTAGCAGTCCTAGGGGGGCTAGCGGGGGGGCCACTGAG.

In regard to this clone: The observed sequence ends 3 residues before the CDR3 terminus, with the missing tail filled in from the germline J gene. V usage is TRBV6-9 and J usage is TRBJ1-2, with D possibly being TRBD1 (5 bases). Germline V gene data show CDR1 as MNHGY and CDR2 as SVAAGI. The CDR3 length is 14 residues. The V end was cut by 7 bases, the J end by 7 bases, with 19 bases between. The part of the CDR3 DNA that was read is TGTGCCAGCAAAAAGGACACCGATGCAGGTGGC. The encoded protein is CASKKDTDAGG. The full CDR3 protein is CASKKDTDAGGYTF.

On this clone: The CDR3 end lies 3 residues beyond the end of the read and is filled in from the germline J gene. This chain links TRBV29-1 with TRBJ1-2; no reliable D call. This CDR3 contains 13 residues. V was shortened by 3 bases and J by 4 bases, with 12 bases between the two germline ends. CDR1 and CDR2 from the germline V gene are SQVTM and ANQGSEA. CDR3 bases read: TGCAGCGTTGACAGAAGTCGAGTCTATGGC. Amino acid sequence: CSVDRSRVYG. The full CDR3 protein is CSVDRSRVYGYTF.

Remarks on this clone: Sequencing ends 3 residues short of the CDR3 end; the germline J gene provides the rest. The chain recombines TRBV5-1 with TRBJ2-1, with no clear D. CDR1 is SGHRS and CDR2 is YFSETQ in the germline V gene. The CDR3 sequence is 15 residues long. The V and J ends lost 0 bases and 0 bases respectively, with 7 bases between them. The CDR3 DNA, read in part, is TGCGCCAGCAGCTTGGACAGATACTCCTACAATGAG. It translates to CASSLDRYSYNE. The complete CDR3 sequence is CASSLDRYSYNEQFF.

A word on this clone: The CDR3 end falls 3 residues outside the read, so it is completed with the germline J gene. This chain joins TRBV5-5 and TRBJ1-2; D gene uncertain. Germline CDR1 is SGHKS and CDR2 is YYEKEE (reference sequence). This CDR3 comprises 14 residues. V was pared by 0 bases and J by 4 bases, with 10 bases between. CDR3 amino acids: CASSLAERSYGYTF. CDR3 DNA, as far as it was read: TGTGCCAGCAGCTTGGCAGAGAGAAGCTATGGC.

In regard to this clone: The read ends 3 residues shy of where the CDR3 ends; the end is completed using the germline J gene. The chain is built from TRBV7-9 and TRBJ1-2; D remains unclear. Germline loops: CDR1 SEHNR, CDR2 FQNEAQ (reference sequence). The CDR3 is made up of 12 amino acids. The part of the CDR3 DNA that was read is TGTGCCAGCAGCAAAACCACAGATACC. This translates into CASSKTTDT. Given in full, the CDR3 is CASSKTTDTYTF.

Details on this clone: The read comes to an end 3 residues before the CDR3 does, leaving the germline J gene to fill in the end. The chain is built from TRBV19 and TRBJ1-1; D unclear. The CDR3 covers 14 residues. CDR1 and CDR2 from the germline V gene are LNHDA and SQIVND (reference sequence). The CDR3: CASSIGGTNYGAFF. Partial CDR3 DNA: TGTGCCAGTAGTATAGGCGGAACTAACTATGGC.

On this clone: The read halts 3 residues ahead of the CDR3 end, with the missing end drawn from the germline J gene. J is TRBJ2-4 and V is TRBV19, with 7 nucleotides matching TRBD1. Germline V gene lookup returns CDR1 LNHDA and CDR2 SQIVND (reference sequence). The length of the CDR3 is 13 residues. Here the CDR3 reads CASSWVQGDGQYF. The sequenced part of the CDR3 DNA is TGTGCCAGTAGTTGGGTTCAGGGGGACGGT.

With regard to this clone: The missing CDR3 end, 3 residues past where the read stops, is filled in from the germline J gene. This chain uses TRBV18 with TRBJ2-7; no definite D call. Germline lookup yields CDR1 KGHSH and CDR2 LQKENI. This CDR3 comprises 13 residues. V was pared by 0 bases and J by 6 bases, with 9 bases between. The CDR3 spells CASSPPGQVEQYF. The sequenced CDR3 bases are TGTGCCAGCTCACCACCCGGCCAGGTCGAG.

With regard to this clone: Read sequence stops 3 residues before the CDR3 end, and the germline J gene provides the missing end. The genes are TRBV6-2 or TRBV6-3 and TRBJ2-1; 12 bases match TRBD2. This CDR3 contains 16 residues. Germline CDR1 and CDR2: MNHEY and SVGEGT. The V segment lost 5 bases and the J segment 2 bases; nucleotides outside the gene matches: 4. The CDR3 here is CASSTTSGGAYNEQFF. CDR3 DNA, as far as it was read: TGTGCCAGCAGTACGACTAGCGGGGGCGCCTACAATGAG.

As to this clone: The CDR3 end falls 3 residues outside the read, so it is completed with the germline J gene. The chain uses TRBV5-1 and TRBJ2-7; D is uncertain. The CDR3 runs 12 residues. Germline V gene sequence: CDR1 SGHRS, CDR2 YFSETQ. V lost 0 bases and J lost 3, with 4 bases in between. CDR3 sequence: CASSLVSYEQYF. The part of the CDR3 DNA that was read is TGCGCCAGCAGCTTGGTCAGCTACGAG.

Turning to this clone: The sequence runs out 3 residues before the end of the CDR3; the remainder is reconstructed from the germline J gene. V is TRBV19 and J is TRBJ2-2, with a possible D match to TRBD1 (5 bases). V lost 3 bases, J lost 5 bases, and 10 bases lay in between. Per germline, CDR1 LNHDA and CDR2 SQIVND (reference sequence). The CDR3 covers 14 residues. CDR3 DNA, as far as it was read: TGTGCCAGTAGTATTATAAGGGGAACCGGGGAG. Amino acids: CASSIIRGTGE. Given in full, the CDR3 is CASSIIRGTGELFF.

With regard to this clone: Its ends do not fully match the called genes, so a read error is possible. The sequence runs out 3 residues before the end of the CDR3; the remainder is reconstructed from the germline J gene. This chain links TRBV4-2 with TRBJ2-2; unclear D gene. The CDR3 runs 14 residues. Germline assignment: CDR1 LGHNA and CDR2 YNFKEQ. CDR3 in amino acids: CASSQDLYTGELFF. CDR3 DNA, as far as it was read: TGCGCCAGCAGCCAAGATCTTTACACCGGGGAG.

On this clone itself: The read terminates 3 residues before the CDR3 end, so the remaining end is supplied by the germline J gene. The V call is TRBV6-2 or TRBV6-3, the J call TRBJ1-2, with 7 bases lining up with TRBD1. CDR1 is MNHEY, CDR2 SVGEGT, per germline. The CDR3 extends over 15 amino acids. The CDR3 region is CASSKPDRALYDYTF. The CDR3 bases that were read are TGTGCCAGCAGCAAACCTGACAGGGCGCTCTACGAC.

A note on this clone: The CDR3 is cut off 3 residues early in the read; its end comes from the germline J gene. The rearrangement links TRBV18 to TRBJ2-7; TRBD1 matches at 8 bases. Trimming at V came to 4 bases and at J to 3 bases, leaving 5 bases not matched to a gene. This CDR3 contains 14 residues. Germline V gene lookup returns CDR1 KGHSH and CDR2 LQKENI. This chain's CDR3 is CASSRQGSYYEQYF. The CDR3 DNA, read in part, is TGTGCCAGCTCACGACAGGGGTCCTACTACGAG.

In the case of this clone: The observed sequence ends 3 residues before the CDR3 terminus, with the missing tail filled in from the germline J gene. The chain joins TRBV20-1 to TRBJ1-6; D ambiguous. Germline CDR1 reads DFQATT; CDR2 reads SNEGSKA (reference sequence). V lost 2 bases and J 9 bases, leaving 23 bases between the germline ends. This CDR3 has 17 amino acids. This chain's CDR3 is CSARRSVSRVVGSPLHF. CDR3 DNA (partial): TGCAGTGCTAGACGTTCGGTCAGCCGGGTAGTTGGTTCACCC.

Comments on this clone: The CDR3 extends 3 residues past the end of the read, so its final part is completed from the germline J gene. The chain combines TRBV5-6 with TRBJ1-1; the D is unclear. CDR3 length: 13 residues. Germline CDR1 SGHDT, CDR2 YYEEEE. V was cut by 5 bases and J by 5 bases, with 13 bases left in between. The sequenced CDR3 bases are TGTGCCAGCAGAGGTAAAGGAGGGACTGAA. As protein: CASRGKGGTE. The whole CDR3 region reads CASRGKGGTEAFF.

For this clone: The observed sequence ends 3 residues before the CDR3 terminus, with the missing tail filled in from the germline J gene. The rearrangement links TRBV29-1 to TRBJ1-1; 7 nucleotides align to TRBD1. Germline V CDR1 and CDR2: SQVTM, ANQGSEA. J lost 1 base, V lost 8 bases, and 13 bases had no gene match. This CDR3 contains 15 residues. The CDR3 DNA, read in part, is TGCAGCACTAAAGGGGACAGCACCGGGAACACTGAA. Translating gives CSTKGDSTGNTE. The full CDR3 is CSTKGDSTGNTEAFF.

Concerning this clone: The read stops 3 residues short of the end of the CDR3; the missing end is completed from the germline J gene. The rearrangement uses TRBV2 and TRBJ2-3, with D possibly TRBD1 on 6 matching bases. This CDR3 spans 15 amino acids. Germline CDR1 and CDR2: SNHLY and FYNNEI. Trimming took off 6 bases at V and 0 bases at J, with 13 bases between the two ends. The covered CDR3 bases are TGTGCCAGCAGGCCACAGGGATGGAGCACAGATACG. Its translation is CASRPQGWSTDT. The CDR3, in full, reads CASRPQGWSTDTQYF.

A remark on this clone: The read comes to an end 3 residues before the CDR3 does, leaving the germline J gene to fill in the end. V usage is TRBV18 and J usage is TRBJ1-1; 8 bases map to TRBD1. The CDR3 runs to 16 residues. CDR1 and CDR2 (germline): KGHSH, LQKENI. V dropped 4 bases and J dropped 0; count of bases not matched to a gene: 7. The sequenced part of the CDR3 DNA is TGTGCCAGCTCACTTACAGGGGGAGTCATGAACACTGAA. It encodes CASSLTGGVMNTE. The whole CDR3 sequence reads CASSLTGGVMNTEAFF.

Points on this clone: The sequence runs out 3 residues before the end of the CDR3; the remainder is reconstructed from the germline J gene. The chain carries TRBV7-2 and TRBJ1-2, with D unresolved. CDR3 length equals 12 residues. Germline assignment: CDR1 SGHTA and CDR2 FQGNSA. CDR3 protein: CASSLVPVGYTF. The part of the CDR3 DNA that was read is TGTGCCAGCAGCTTAGTCCCTGTAGGC.

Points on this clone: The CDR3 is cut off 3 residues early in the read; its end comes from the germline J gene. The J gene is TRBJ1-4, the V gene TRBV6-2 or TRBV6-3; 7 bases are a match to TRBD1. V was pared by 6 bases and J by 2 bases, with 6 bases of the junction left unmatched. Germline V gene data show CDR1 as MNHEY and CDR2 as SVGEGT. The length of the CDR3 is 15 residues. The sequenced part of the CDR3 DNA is TGTGCCAGCAGACAGGGGCTAAGGACTAATGAAAAA. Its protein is CASRQGLRTNEK. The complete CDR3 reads CASRQGLRTNEKLFF.

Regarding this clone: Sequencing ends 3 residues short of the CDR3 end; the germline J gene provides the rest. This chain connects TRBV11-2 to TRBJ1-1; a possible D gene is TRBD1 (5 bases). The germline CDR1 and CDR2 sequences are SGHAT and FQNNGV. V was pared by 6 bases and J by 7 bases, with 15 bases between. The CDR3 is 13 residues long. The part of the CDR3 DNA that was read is TGTGCCAGCAGGTGGGGGGACGGTCGTGAA. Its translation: CASRWGDGRE. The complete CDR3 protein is CASRWGDGREAFF.